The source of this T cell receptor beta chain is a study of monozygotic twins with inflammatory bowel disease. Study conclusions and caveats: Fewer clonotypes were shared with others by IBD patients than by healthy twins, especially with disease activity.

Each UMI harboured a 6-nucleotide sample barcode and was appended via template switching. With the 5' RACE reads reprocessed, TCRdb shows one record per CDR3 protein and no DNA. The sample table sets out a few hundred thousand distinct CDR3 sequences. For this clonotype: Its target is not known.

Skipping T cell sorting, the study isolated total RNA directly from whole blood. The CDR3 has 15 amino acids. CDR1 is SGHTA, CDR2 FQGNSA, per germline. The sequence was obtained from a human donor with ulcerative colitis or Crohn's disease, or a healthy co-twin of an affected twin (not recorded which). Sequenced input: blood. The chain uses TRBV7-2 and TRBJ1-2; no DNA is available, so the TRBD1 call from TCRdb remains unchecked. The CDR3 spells CASSFKGQGARGYTF.